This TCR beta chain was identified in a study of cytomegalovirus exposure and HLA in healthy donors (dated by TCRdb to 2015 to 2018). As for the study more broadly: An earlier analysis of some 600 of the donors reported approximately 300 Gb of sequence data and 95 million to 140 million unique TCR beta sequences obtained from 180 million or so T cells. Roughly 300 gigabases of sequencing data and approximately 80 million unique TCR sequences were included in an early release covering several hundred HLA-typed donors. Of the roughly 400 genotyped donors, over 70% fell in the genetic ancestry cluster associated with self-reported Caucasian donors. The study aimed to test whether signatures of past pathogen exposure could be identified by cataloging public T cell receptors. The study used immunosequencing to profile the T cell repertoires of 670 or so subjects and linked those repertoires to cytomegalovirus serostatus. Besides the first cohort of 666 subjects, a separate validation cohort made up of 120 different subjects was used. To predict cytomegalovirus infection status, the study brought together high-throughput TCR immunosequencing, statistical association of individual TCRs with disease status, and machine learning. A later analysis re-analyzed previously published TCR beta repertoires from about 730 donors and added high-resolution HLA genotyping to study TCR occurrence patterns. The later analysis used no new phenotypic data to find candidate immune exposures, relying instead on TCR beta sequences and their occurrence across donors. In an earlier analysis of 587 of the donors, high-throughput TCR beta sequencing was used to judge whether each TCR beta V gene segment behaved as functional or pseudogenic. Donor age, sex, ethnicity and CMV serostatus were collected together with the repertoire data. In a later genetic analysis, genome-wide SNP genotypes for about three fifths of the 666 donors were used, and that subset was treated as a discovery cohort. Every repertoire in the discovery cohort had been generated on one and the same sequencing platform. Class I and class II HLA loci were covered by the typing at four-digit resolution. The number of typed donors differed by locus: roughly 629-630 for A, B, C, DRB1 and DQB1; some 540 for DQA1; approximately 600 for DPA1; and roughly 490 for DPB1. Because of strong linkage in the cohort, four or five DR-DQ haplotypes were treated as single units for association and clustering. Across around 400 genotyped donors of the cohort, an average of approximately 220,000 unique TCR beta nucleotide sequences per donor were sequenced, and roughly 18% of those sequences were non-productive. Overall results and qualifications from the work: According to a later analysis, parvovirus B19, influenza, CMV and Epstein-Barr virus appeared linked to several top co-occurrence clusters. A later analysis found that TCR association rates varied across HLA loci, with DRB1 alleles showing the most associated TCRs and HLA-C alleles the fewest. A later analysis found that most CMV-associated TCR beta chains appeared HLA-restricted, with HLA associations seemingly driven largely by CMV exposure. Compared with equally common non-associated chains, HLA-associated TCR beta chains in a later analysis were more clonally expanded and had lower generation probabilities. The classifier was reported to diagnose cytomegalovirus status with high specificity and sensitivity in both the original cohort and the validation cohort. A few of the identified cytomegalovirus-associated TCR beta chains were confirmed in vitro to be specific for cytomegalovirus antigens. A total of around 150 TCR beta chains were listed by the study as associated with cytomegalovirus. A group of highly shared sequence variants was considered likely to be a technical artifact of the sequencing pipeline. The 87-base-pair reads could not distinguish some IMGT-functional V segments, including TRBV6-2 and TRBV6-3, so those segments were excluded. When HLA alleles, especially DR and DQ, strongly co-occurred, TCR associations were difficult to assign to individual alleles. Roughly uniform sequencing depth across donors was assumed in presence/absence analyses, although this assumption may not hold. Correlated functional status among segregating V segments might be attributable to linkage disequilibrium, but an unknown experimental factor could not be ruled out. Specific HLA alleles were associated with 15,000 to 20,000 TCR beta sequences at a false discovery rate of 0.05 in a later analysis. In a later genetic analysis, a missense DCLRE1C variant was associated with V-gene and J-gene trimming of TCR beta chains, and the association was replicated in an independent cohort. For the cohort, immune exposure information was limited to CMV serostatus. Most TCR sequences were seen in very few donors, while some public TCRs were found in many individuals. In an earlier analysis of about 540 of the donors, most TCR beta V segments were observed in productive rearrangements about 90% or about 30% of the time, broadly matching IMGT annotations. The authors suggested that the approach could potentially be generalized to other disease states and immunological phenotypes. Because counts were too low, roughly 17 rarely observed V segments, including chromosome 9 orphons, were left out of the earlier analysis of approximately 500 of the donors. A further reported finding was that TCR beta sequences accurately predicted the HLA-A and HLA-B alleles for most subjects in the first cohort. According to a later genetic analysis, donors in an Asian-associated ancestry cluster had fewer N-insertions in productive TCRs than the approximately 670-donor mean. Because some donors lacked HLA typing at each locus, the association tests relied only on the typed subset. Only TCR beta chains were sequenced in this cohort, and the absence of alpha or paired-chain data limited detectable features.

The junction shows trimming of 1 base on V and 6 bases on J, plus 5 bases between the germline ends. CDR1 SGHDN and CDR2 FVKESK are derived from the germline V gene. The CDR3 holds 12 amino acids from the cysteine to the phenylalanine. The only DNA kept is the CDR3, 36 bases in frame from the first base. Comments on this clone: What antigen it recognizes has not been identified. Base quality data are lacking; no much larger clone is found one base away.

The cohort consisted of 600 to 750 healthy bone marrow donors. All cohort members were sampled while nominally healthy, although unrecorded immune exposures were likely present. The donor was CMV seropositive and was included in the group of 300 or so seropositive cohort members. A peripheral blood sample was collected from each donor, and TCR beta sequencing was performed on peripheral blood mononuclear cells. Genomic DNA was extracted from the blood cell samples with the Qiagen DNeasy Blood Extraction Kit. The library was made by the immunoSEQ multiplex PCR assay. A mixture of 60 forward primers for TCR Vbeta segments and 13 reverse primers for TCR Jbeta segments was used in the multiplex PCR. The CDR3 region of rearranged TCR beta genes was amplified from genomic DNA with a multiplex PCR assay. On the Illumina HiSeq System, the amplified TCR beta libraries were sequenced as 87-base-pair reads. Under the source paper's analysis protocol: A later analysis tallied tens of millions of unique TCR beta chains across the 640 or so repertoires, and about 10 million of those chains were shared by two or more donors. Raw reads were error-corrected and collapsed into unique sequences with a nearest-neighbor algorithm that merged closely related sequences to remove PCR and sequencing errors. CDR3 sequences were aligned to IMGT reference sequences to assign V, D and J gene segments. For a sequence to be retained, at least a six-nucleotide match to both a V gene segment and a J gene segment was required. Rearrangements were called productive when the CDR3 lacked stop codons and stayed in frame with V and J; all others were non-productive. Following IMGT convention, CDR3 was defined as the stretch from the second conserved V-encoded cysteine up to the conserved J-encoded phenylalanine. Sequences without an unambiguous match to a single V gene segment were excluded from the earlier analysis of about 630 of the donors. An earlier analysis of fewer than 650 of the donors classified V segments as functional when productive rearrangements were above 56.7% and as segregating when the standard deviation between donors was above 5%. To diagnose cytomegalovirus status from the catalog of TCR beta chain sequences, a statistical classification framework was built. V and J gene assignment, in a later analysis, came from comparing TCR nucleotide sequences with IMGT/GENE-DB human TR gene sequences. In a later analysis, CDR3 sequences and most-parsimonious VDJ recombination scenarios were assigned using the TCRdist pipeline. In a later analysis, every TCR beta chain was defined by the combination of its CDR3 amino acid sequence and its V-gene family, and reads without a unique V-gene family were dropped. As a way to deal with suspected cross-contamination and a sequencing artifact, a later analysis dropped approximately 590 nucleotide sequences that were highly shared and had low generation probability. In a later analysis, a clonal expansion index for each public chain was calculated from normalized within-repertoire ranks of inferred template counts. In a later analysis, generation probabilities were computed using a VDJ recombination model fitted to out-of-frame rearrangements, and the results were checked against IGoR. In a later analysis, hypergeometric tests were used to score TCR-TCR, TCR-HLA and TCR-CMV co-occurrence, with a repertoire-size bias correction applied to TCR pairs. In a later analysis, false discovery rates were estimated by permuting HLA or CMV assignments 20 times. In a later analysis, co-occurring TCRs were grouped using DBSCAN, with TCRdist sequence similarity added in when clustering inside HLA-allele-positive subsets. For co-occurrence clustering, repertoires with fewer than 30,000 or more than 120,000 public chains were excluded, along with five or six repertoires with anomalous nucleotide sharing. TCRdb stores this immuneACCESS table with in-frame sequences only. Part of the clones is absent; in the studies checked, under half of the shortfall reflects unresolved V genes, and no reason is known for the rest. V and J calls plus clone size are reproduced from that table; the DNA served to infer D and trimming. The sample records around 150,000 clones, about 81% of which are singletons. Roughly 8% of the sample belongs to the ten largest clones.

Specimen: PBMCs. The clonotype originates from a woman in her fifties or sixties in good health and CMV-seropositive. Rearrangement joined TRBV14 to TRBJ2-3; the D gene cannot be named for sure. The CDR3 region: CASSQVADTQYF. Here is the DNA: TGTGCCAGCAGCCAAGTCGCGGATACGCAGTATTTT.